There are a few counts of the clone carrying this T cell receptor beta chain. The antigen is undetermined. The data belong to a study of identical twins. Study outcomes and limitations: Low generation-probability sequences were in excess among twin-shared out-of-frame alpha sequences.

MiXCR, applied by TCRdb to the 5' RACE reads, yields one record per CDR3 protein. This repertoire shows 400,000 to 500,000 distinct CDR3 sequences, roughly an eighth found once; its top ten account for approximately 0.98%. This sample was shared with a second study, whose subject was yellow fever vaccine responses in identical twins.

Material: CD4+ T cells sorted from blood. This TCR was recovered from a woman younger than 30 in good health.

This CDR3 is CASSADRSRDTQYF. In DNA, the CDR3 is TGTGCCAGCAGCGCGGACAGGAGTAGAGATACGCAGTATTTT. The rearrangement links TRBV7-2 to TRBJ2-3; 7 bases line up with TRBD1. The CDR3 runs 14 residues. The germline gives CDR1 SGHTA, CDR2 FQGNSA. Trimming at V came to 5 bases and at J to 5 bases, leaving 7 bases not matched to a gene.